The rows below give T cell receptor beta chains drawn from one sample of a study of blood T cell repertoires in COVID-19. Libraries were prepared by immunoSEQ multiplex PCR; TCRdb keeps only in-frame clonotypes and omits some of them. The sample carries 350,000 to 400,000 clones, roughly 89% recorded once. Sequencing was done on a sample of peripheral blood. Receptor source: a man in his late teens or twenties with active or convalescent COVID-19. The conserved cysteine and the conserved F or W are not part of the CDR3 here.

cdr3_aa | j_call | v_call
ASTDSNQPQH | TRBJ1-5 | TRBV28
ASSQSQGADGYT | TRBJ1-2 | TRBV4-3
ASSIPAARTSGSNEQY | TRBJ2-7 | TRBV19
ASSFPQSGYGYT | TRBJ1-2 | TRBV28
ASSNKVREQF | TRBJ2-1 | TRBV7-2
ASSNGRGAGSPLH | TRBJ1-6 | TRBV3-1/TRBV3-2
ASSCIGLADVTCTDTQY | TRBJ2-3 | TRBV27
ASSWGQGGADTQY | TRBJ2-3 | TRBV5-1
ASRQTFDQGYTIY | TRBJ1-3 | TRBV19
ASSPGTMDQPQH | TRBJ1-5 | TRBV4-3
SARLGDTL | TRBJ1-5 | TRBV20-1